The clone carrying this T cell receptor beta chain was counted only a few times. This CDR3 region has 13 residues. V was pared by 6 bases and J by 2 bases, with 5 bases of the junction left unmatched. CDR1 and CDR2 from the germline V gene are DFQATT and SNEGSKA (reference sequence). The data belong to a study of T-cell memory formation after mild COVID-19. Using its own MiXCR run on the 5' RACE reads, TCRdb lists one record per CDR3 protein. The sample consists of around 250,000 distinct CDR3 sequences, around 16% of them appearing once. The chain carries TRBV20-1 and TRBJ1-2, with 8 nucleotides matching TRBD1. Material for sequencing was PBMCs or a T cell subset sorted from them (not recorded which). The source of this sequence is a man aged 18 to 30 who had mild COVID-19 (a few samples of this study predate the infection). Cell type and time point are not known. The chain's CDR3 is CSAVTGVNYGYTF. CDR3 nucleotides: TGCAGTGCCGTGACAGGGGTCAACTATGGCTACACCTTC.